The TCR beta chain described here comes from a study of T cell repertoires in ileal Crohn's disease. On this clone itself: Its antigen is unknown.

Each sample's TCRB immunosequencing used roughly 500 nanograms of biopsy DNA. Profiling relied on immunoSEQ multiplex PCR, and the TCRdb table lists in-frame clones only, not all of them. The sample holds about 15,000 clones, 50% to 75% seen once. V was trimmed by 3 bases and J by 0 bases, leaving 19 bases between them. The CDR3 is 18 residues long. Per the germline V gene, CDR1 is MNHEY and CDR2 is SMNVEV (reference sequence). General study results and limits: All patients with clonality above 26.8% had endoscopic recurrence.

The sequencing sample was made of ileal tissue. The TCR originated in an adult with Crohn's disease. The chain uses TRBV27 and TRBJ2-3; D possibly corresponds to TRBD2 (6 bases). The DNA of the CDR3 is TGTGCCAGCAGTTTTGGGCCAGGCGGGGCCCCTAGCACAGATACGCAGTATTTT. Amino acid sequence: CASSFGPGGAPSTDTQYF.